Shown below are 27 T cell receptor beta chains from a single sample sequenced in a study of T cells in Graves' hyperthyroidism and ophthalmopathy. RNA transcripts gave rise to amplified TCR beta CDR3 regions. HTBI primers were the set used in a first-round RT-PCR of the TCR CDR3. TCRdb ran MiXCR on the multiplex PCR reads and lists one entry per CDR3 protein. The sample carries approximately 380,000 distinct CDR3 sequences, around a sixth recorded once. The specimen sequenced was blood. The receptors were sampled from a man aged 18 to 29 with Graves' ophthalmopathy.

This clonotype was picked up many times. The chain has TRBV2 and TRBJ2-1, with 14 positions matching TRBD2. V gave up 8 bases and J gave up 9 bases; unmatched junction bases: 3. The CDR3 length is 13 residues. Per the germline V gene, CDR1 is SNHLY and CDR2 is FYNNEI. CDR3 sequence: CASRGLAGGEQFF. The CDR3 DNA is TGTGCCAGCCGTGGACTAGCGGGGGGTGAGCAGTTCTTC.

The chain employs TRBV7-9 and TRBJ1-2; D not resolved. V lost 1 base to trimming and J lost 4 bases, with 13 bases between them. CDR1 and CDR2 (germline): SEHNR, FQNEAQ (reference sequence). The CDR3 has 15 amino acids. Written as DNA, the CDR3 is TGTGCCAGCAGCTTAGAAGTGGGCCCGTCCTATGGCTACACCTTC. It yields the protein CASSLEVGPSYGYTF.

This clonotype was detected a few times. The CDR3 reads CASSAGGMGTGELFF. Here the CDR3 DNA reads TGTGCCAGCAGCGCGGGAGGAATGGGGACCGGGGAGCTGTTTTTT. This chain connects TRBV9 to TRBJ2-2, with 7 bases lining up with TRBD2. Looked up from germline, CDR1 is SGDLS and CDR2 is YYNGEE. Trimming at V came to 3 bases and at J to 5 bases, leaving 7 bases not matched to a gene. CDR3 length: 15 residues.

The chain combines TRBV12-3 or TRBV12-4 with TRBJ2-7; unclear D gene. The CDR3 spans 15 residues. V was pared by 1 base and J by 0 bases, with 10 bases between. In DNA form, the CDR3 reads TGTGCCAGCAGTTTAGGGATCGTAAGCTCCTACGAGCAGTACTTC. Encoded protein: CASSLGIVSSYEQYF.

At least ten counts were recorded for this clonotype. The chain has TRBV5-8 and TRBJ1-1; possibly TRBD1 for D (6 bases). This CDR3 comprises 15 residues. The V gene lost 4 bases and the J gene lost 1 base, with 14 bases spanning the gap. Germline-derived CDR1 and CDR2 are SGHTS and YDEGEE. The CDR3: CASSPRGGPNTEAFF. The CDR3 region has the DNA TGTGCCAGCAGCCCGAGAGGGGGACCGAACACTGAAGCTTTCTTT.

This clonotype was detected a few times. V is TRBV25-1 and J is TRBJ2-7, with D perhaps assigned TRBD1 or TRBD2 (6 bases each). CDR1 MGHDK and CDR2 SYGVNS come from the germline V gene. This CDR3 has 14 residues. Between the trimmed V and J ends, which lost 0 bases and 4 bases, there was a span of 10 bases. The CDR3 DNA reads TGTGCCAGCAGTGAATATGGGGGGCAATACGAGCAGTACTTC. This gives the protein CASSEYGGQYEQYF.

This clonotype showed up many times. The chain combines TRBV2 with TRBJ1-2, with D hard to call. CDR1 and CDR2 (germline): SNHLY, FYNNEI. V lost 5 bases and J lost 8, with 15 bases in between. This CDR3 region has 13 residues. The CDR3 protein is CASSPDTLGGYTF. The CDR3 DNA reads TGTGCCAGCAGTCCTGACACCTTAGGAGGCTACACCTTC.

In its sample, this clonotype was seen once. A much bigger clone sits one base away, suggesting this may be a read error. The CDR3 DNA sequence: TGCAGTGCTAGAGGGACAGCTAGCTATGACTACACCTTC. It encodes CSARGTASYDYTF. The V and J genes are TRBV20-1 and TRBJ1-2; possible D gene TRBD1, 6 bases. The CDR3 length is 13 residues. Germline V gives CDR1 DFQATT, CDR2 SNEGSKA (reference sequence).

V and J are TRBV27 and TRBJ2-3, with TRBD1 matching over 7 bases. The V segment lost 5 bases and the J segment 2 bases; nucleotides outside the gene matches: 4. Germline V gene sequence: CDR1 MNHEY, CDR2 SMNVEV (reference sequence). The CDR3 contains 14 residues. The CDR3: CASSDDRATDTQYF. The CDR3 region has the DNA TGTGCCAGCAGTGACGACAGGGCCACAGATACGCAGTATTTT.

This clonotype has at least ten counts. The chain couples TRBV3-1 to TRBJ2-5; tentatively, D is TRBD2 (6 bases). This CDR3 region has 15 residues. Deletions cut 0 bases from V and 5 bases from J, with 13 bases between. CDR1 is LGHDT and CDR2 is YNNKEL in the germline V gene (reference sequence). CDR3 nucleotides: TGTGCCAGCAGCCAAGATGTCAACGGAGGGGAGACCCAGTACTTC. Protein sequence: CASSQDVNGGETQYF.

The chain combines TRBV7-2 with TRBJ2-2, with D possibly TRBD2 on 6 matching bases. The CDR3 loop spans 13 amino acids. The ends were cut back, 1 base at V and 8 bases at J, with 8 bases in the middle. Looked up from germline, CDR1 is SGHTA and CDR2 is FQGNSA. CDR3 sequence (DNA): TGTGCCAGCAGCTTAGGTCGGGAGGGGGAGCTGTTTTTT. This sequence encodes CASSLGREGELFF.

A word on this clonotype: A much larger clone differs from this one at a single base, so this may be a read error. V usage is TRBV7-9 and J usage is TRBJ2-7; D is uncertain. Germline lookup yields CDR1 SEHNR and CDR2 FQNEAQ (reference sequence). The CDR3 sequence is 14 residues long. CDR3 nucleotides: TGTGTCAGCAGCTTATTGGGTTCTACCTACGAGCAGTACTTC. Residues: CVSSLLGSTYEQYF.

This clonotype was seen ten or more times. This sequence joins TRBV11-2 and TRBJ1-5, with D uncertain. CDR3 size: 13 residues. The V end lost 0 bases, the J end lost 6 bases, and 6 bases lay between the germline ends. Germline V CDR1 and CDR2: SGHAT, FQNNGV. DNA for the CDR3: TGTGCCAGCAGCTTAGACGCTCTTCAGCCCCAGCATTTT. Its translation: CASSLDALQPQHF. The whole variable domain, remainder taken from reference TRBV11-2 and TRBJ1-5, is EAGVAQSPRYKIIEKRQSVAFWCNPISGHATLYWYQQILGQGPKLLIQFQNNGVVDDSQLPKDRFSAERLKGVDSTLKIQPAKLEDSAVYLCASSLDALQPQHFGDGTRLSIL.

This clonotype was seen at least ten times. The chain combines TRBV5-5 with TRBJ2-1; D is uncertain. Per the germline V gene, CDR1 is SGHKS and CDR2 is YYEKEE (reference sequence). The germline V and J ends were trimmed by 3 bases and 9 bases, with 13 bases remaining between them. The CDR3 consists of 13 residues. For the CDR3, the DNA is TGTGCCAGCAGCTGGGTACAAGGGCTTGAGCAGTTCTTC. Translation gives CASSWVQGLEQFF. The full variable domain, in which reference TRBV5-5 and TRBJ2-1 provide the parts outside the CDR3, is DAGVTQSPTHLIKTRGQQVTLRCSPISGHKSVSWYQQVLGQGPQFIFQYYEKEERGRGNFPDRFSARQFPNYSSELNVNALLLGDSALYLCASSWVQGLEQFFGPGTRLTVL.

CDR3 in amino acids: CASSTPTSGSSNEQFF. The CDR3 DNA follows: TGTGCCAGCAGCACACCGACTAGCGGGAGTAGCAATGAGCAGTTCTTC. This rearrangement joins TRBV9 to TRBJ2-1; 12 positions match TRBD2. CDR3 length equals 16 residues. Germline-derived CDR1 and CDR2 are SGDLS and YYNGEE. J was trimmed by 6 bases and V by 4 bases; bases with no gene match: 8.

Many counts were recorded for this clonotype. The chain carries TRBV27 and TRBJ2-7, with D possibly matching TRBD2 (6 bases). This CDR3 contains 15 residues. Germline-derived CDR1 and CDR2 are MNHEY and SMNVEV (reference sequence). V was trimmed by 0 bases and J by 2 bases, leaving 11 bases between them. The chain's CDR3 is CASSLSPGLPYEQYF. For the CDR3, the DNA is TGTGCCAGCAGTTTATCGCCGGGACTCCCCTACGAGCAGTACTTC.

This clonotype has a handful of counts. The chain is built from TRBV19 and TRBJ2-5; 7 bases fit TRBD1. This CDR3 is built from 13 residues. Germline CDR1 is LNHDA and CDR2 is SQIVND (reference sequence). V shed 10 bases and J 1 base; nucleotides not matched to a gene: 6. The CDR3 DNA is TGTGCCACACAGGGGCCCTCCCAAGAGACCCAGTACTTC. It yields the protein CATQGPSQETQYF.

This rearrangement joins TRBV3-1 to TRBJ2-2; 11 nucleotides align to TRBD2. The V and J ends lost 1 base and 1 base, in that order; junction bases with no gene match: 8. CDR1 and CDR2 from the germline V gene are LGHDT and YNNKEL (reference sequence). The CDR3 is made up of 19 amino acids. The CDR3 protein is CASSQGVGGTSGNTGELFF. As DNA, the CDR3 is TGTGCCAGCAGCCAAGGGGTTGGTGGGACTAGCGGGAACACCGGGGAGCTGTTTTTT. The whole variable domain, remainder taken from reference TRBV3-1 and TRBJ2-2, is DTAVSQTPKYLVTQMGNDKSIKCEQNLGHDTMYWYKQDSKKFLKIMFSYNNKELIINETVPNRFSPKSPDKAHLNLHINSLELGDSAVYFCASSQGVGGTSGNTGELFFGEGSRLTVL.

Only a few counts were recorded for this clonotype. The chain uses TRBV12-3 or TRBV12-4 and TRBJ1-1; TRBD1 matches 7 bases. CDR3 length: 14 amino acids. With V trimmed by 1 base and J by 3 bases, 2 bases remained unmatched. The CDR3 bases are TGTGCCAGCAGTTTAGGAAGGGGGCACACTGAAGCTTTCTTT. It codes for CASSLGRGHTEAFF.

Note on this clonotype: A much bigger clone sits one base away, suggesting this may be a read error. CDR3 protein: CSVGDRRGVYNEQFF. The CDR3 DNA reads as TGCAGCGTTGGAGATCGGCGGGGGGTGTACAATGAGCAGTTCTTC. The chain is built from TRBV29-1 and TRBJ2-1; TRBD2 aligns across 8 bases. The germline V gene has CDR1 SQVTM and CDR2 ANQGSEA. The CDR3 is made up of 15 amino acids. After removal of 4 bases from V and 4 bases from J, the junction contained 9 bases not matched to a gene.

This clonotype came up many times. This chain joins TRBV3-1 and TRBJ1-2; 9 nucleotides agree with TRBD1. There are 15 residues in the CDR3. Germline lookup yields CDR1 LGHDT and CDR2 YNNKEL (reference sequence). V lost 6 bases, J lost 2 bases, and 7 bases stayed unmatched. CDR3 coding DNA: TGTGCCAGCAGGAGAACAGGGGGCGAAAACTATGGCTACACCTTC. It specifies CASRRTGGENYGYTF.

This clonotype was observed many times. The V call is TRBV28, the J call TRBJ2-1, with 7 bases matching TRBD1. V lost 5 bases to trimming and J lost 1 base; unmatched junction nucleotides: 8. This CDR3 is 16 amino acids long. Germline V gene data show CDR1 as MDHEN and CDR2 as SYDVKM. The CDR3 here is CASSPRQGASYNEQFF. The CDR3 bases are TGTGCCAGCAGTCCTCGACAGGGAGCGTCCTACAATGAGCAGTTCTTC.

Ten or more counts support this clonotype. J is TRBJ2-3 and V is TRBV11-1; D gene unclear. Trimming cost V 5 bases and J 1 base, with 7 bases left between them. Germline V gene data show CDR1 as SGHAT and CDR2 as FQDESV (reference sequence). The CDR3 runs 13 residues. The chain's CDR3 is CASSPVRTDTQYF. CDR3 nucleotides: TGTGCCAGCAGCCCTGTTCGCACAGATACGCAGTATTTT.

Remarks on this clonotype: One base away lies a much larger clone, so this may be a sequencing read error. The chain carries TRBV5-5 and TRBJ2-3; a possible D gene is TRBD1 (6 bases). Germline CDR1 reads SGHKS; CDR2 reads YYEKEE (reference sequence). The CDR3 extends over 15 amino acids. Here the CDR3 DNA reads TGTGCCAACAGCTCACGACAGGTTAGCACAGATACGCAGTATTTT. Amino acids: CANSSRQVSTDTQYF.

This clonotype was seen repeatedly, ten times or more. The rearrangement joins TRBV5-1 to TRBJ2-7; D is possibly TRBD1 or TRBD2 (5 bases each). The CDR3 length is 13 residues. Germline V gene data show CDR1 as SGHRS and CDR2 as YFSETQ. V was clipped by 8 bases and J by 0 bases, with 12 bases between them. The CDR3 loop reads CASGTADSYEQYF. The CDR3 region has the DNA TGCGCCAGTGGGACCGCGGACTCCTACGAGCAGTACTTC.

This clonotype was seen at least ten times. The chain couples TRBV12-3 or TRBV12-4 to TRBJ2-2; no clear D gene. Trimming removed 5 bases at V and 6 bases at J, with 7 bases between. This CDR3 is built from 12 residues. The CDR3 DNA reads TGTGCCAGCAGTAAAGGTTCCGGGGAGCTGTTTTTT. It encodes CASSKGSGELFF.

In its sample, this clonotype was seen many times. The chain combines TRBV18 with TRBJ2-7, with D possibly being TRBD1 (6 bases). Germline loops: CDR1 KGHSH, CDR2 LQKENI. V was trimmed by 3 bases and J by 3 bases, leaving 12 bases between them. The CDR3 is 14 amino acids. CDR3 nucleotide sequence: TGTGCCAGCTCACCGGGGGACACTCACTACGAGCAGTACTTC. Translated, it gives CASSPGDTHYEQYF.